This T cell receptor (beta chain) was sequenced during a study of OX40 agonist ivuxolimab in advanced cancers. About the research overall: Each patient was given ivuxolimab into a vein every 2 weeks, at 0.01 to 10 mg/kg. Eligibility rules accepted prior anti-PD-1, anti-PD-L1 or anti-CTLA-4 therapy, and 35% to 40% had some.

This CDR3 spans 15 amino acids. Per germline, CDR1 SGHTA and CDR2 FQGNSA. The V and J ends lost 5 bases and 4 bases, in that order; junction bases with no gene match: 7. Profiled with immunoSEQ multiplex PCR; TCRdb holds only in-frame clones, not every one. The sample contains 65,000 to 75,000 clones, 85% of which appear only once. Sample: CD4+ or CD8+ T cells sorted from blood, taken in a trial of the OX40 agonist ivuxolimab. The gene calls are TRBV7-2 and TRBJ1-1; 10 bases align to TRBD1. The TCR comes from an adult with an advanced solid tumor such as melanoma, head and neck, liver or kidney cancer. The CDR3, as DNA: TGTGCCAGCAGCCAGGGACAGGGGTTCCGCACTGAAGCTTTCTTT. Amino acids: CASSQGQGFRTEAFF.